This passage covers 3 T cell receptor beta chains from one sample sequenced in a study of control samples from healthy donors and cancer patients. The assay was immunoSEQ multiplex PCR, and TCRdb's table has in-frame clones only and misses some. The table has about 270,000 clones, more than 65% seen once. The source material was PBMCs. The origin of the receptors is a woman between 55 and 75 years old with lung cancer.

This clone has only a few counts. The rearrangement joins TRBV28 to TRBJ1-1; no clear D gene. Looked up from germline, CDR1 is MDHEN and CDR2 is SYDVKM. The length of the CDR3 is 12 residues. V gave up 2 bases and J gave up 1 base, with 2 bases separating them. This CDR3 is CASSLQNTEAFF. CDR3 coding DNA: TGTGCCAGCAGTTTACAGAACACTGAAGCTTTCTTT.

The chain links TRBV19 to TRBJ1-1; D ambiguous. With 6 bases removed from V and 1 base from J, the gap between germline ends came to 12 bases. From germline, CDR1 is LNHDA and CDR2 SQIVND (reference sequence). The CDR3 length is 14 residues. The CDR3 reads CASRWTGPNTEAFF. The CDR3 DNA sequence: TGTGCCAGTAGGTGGACGGGTCCGAACACTGAAGCTTTCTTT.

This chain uses TRBV10-3 with TRBJ1-4; TRBD1 matches at 9 bases. With 8 bases clipped from V and 7 bases from J, the junction kept 5 bases outside the gene matches. Per the germline V gene, CDR1 is ENHRY and CDR2 is SYGVKD. CDR3 length: 13 residues. The CDR3 spells CAIRGQGSEKLFF. The CDR3 nucleotides are TGTGCCATCCGGGGACAGGGCAGTGAAAAACTGTTTTTT.